This TCR beta chain is drawn from a study of OX40 agonist ivuxolimab in advanced cancers. Study-wide context: Three patients had partial responses: one hepatocellular carcinoma, two cutaneous melanoma. The study, taken as a whole, reports: Among the least clonally expanded were partial responders at 0.1-3.0 mg/kg.

A word on this clone: The antigen is not known.

This table comes from immunoSEQ multiplex PCR, and its TCRdb copy is limited to in-frame clones, with some not included. The sample holds approximately 52,000 clones; nearly 85% are singletons and the top ten take approximately 1.1%. This CDR3 region has 16 residues. J gave up 6 bases and V 2 bases, and 10 bases lay outside the gene matches. CDR1 is SGHVS and CDR2 is FQNEAQ in the germline V gene. V is TRBV7-8 and J is TRBJ2-3; 8 positions match TRBD2. Sequences were derived from CD4+ or CD8+ T cells sorted from blood, sampled in a trial of the OX40 agonist ivuxolimab. This sequence originates from an adult with an advanced solid tumor such as melanoma, head and neck, liver or kidney cancer. For the CDR3, the DNA is TGTGCCAGCAGCTTAACGGGTAGCGGGGCCCCCGATACGCAGTATTTT. Protein sequence: CASSLTGSGAPDTQYF.